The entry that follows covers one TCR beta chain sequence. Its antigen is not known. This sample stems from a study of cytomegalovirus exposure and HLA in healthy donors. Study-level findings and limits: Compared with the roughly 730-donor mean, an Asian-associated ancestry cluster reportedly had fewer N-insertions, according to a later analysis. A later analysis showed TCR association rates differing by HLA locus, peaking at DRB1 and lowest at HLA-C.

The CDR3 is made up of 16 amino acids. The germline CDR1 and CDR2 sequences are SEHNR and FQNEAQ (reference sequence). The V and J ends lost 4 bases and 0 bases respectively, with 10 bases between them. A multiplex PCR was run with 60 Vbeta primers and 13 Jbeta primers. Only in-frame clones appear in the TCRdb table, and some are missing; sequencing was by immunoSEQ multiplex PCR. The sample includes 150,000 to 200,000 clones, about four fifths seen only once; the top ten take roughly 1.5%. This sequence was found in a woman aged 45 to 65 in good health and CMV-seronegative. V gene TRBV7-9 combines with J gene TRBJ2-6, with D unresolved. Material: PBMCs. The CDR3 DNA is TGTGCCAGCAGCTCTTGGTTGAGCTCTGGGGCCAACGTCCTGACTTTC. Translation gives CASSSWLSSGANVLTF. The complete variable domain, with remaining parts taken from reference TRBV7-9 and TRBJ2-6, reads DTGVSQNPRHKITKRGQNVTFRCDPISEHNRLYWYRQTLGQGPEFLTYFQNEAQLEKSRLLSDRFSAERPKGSFSTLEIQRTEQGDSAMYLCASSSWLSSGANVLTFGAGSRLTVL.